In its sample, the clone carrying this T cell receptor beta chain was seen a few times. The antigen remains undetermined. A read error is likely here: a far larger clone is one base away. This sample is drawn from a study of cytomegalovirus exposure and HLA in healthy donors. It was with 60 Vbeta and 13 Jbeta primers that the PCR ran. Here immunoSEQ multiplex PCR was the method, and the copy in TCRdb shows in-frame clones only, minus some. The table lists approximately 77,000 clones, roughly 82% of them singletons, with around 10% in the top ten. The CDR3 consists of 14 residues. Germline V CDR1 and CDR2: SGHDT, YYEEEE. V lost 0 bases, J lost 5 bases, and 11 bases lay in between. Whole-study results and caveats: Common viral pathogens (according to a later analysis) appeared linked to several of the most significant clusters. TCR beta V- and J-gene trimming was later associated with a missense DCLRE1C variant.

The gene calls are TRBV5-6 and TRBJ1-2; TRBD1 might be the D (5 bases). The sequencing sample was made of PBMCs. The origin of this receptor is a male donor in good health and CMV-seropositive. CDR3 amino acids: CASSLGAGYYGYTF. CDR3 sequence (DNA): TGTGCCAGCAGCTTGGGTGCAGGGTATTATGGCTACACCTTC.